This TCR beta chain was identified during a study of blood T cells in healthy people across ages. Caucasian individuals from Russia who were healthy and aged 6 to 90 acted as donors. General study findings and limits: Getting older went along with TCR beta diversity per million T cells dropping roughly linearly. Estimates drawn from one million T cells were deemed to understate diversity.

This CDR3 is 15 amino acids long. The J segment lost 8 bases and the V segment lost 3 bases, leaving 9 bases of the junction unmatched. A second roughly 6 to 11 cycle PCR used barcoded and J-beta primers. Template switching added a 12-random-nucleotide identifier to every cDNA molecule. TCRdb reprocessed the 5' RACE reads via MiXCR and lists one record per CDR3 protein. The data contain 790,000 or so distinct CDR3 sequences, more than 55% of them singletons. On this clonotype itself: Its antigen remains unidentified.

V is TRBV12-3 or TRBV12-4 and J is TRBJ2-1; TRBD2 matches 8 bases. The TCR comes from a man aged 35 to 55 in good health. The sequenced sample consisted of blood. CDR3 nucleotides: TGTGCCAGCAGTTTTTTCGGGGGGGGTTGGGATGAGCAGTTCTTC. It codes for CASSFFGGGWDEQFF.